This T cell receptor (beta chain) originates from a study of CD8+CD57+ T cells in acquired aplastic anemia. On the study more broadly: On average, sorted CD4+ and CD8+ cells gave approximately 3 ug of DNA.

Study-level results: Patients and controls were not found to differ significantly in CD8+ Simpson's diversity. The number of CD8+ CDR3 sequences shared by patients and controls was under 35.

Remarks on this clonotype: Antigen specificity is unknown. A much larger clone is a single base away; this may be a read error. Likely a read error: the CDR3 ends without its conserved phenylalanine or tryptophan.

CDR3 and TCR beta VDJ profiling relied on genomic DNA as the template. In TCRdb, the reads were re-called with MiXCR into one record per CDR3 protein. The repertoire includes around 200,000 distinct CDR3 sequences, 45% to 60% of them detected once, and approximately 13% sits in the top ten. Germline CDR1 reads SGHRS; CDR2 reads YFSETQ. This CDR3 comprises 16 residues. V lost 0 bases to trimming and J lost 0 bases, with 9 bases between them. Only patients with CD8+CD57+ cell expansion on flow cytometry were chosen for sequencing. Patients had not yet gotten any therapy when their blood was taken for sampling.

The specimen sequenced was sorted CD4+, CD8+, or CD8+CD57+ T cells (not recorded which) from PBMCs. The rearrangement links TRBV5-1 to TRBJ2-2, with D possibly matching TRBD2 (6 bases). This receptor was obtained from a human donor with aplastic anemia. The CDR3 DNA reads TGCGCCAGCAGCTTGGAGGTAGCGGCGAACACCGGGGAGCTGTTTCTT. This gives the protein CASSLEVAANTGELFL.